This T cell receptor (beta chain) derives from a study of cytomegalovirus exposure and HLA in healthy donors. Study outcomes and limitations: Of the V segments, some could not be distinguished, including TRBV6-2 and TRBV6-3, and were excluded. In a later analysis, HLA-associated TCR beta chains were more clonally expanded than equally common others.

The PCR made use of 60 Vbeta and 13 Jbeta primers. Data came from immunoSEQ multiplex PCR; TCRdb stores just in-frame clones and leaves some out. The top ten clones hold roughly 2.5% of a sample with approximately 240,000 clones, 77% of them seen once. As regards this clone: What it binds is unknown.

The V gene end was trimmed by 7 bases and the J gene end by 1 base; junction bases not matched to a gene: 13. CDR1 is SGHNT and CDR2 is YYREEE in the germline V gene (reference sequence). This CDR3 is built from 16 residues. Among the donors, all were healthy bone marrow donors. Sequences were obtained from PBMCs. The source is a woman aged 55-69 years in good health and CMV-seropositive. V and J are TRBV5-4 and TRBJ2-5; 7 bases fit TRBD2. The CDR3 sequence is CASHSGTTRIQETQYF. The CDR3 coding sequence is TGTGCCAGCCATAGTGGGACTACCAGAATCCAAGAGACCCAGTACTTC.